What follows are 30 T cell receptor beta chains derived from one specimen sequenced in a study of control samples from healthy donors and cancer patients. Data came from immunoSEQ multiplex PCR; TCRdb stores just in-frame clones and leaves some out. Of 90,000 to 110,000 clones listed, approximately 90% are singletons. Sequencing input: blood. These TCRs come from a woman aged 45-65 years in good health.

This chain uses TRBV9 with TRBJ1-2, with TRBD1 as a possible D gene (5 bases). The CDR3 is 15 residues long. Trimming shortened V by 5 bases and J by 4 bases, and 18 bases separated the two germline ends. Germline V gives CDR1 SGDLS, CDR2 YYNGEE. CDR3 in DNA: TGTGCCAGCAGAGACCCGGGGCCGGCTGGCTATGGCTACACCTTC. Its translation: CASRDPGPAGYGYTF.

The V call is TRBV2, the J call TRBJ2-2; 15 bases match TRBD2. The CDR3 is 16 residues long. Losses at the gene ends were 8 bases for V and 0 bases for J; bases not matched to a gene: 1. In germline, CDR1 is SNHLY, CDR2 FYNNEI. CDR3 in DNA: TGTGCCAGCCGGACTAGCGGGGGGGCGAACACCGGGGAGCTGTTTTTT. Its translation is CASRTSGGANTGELFF. Full variable domain (rest looked up from reference TRBV2 and TRBJ2-2): EPEVTQTPSHQVTQMGQEVILRCVPISNHLYFYWYRQILGQKVEFLVSFYNNEISEKSEIFDDQFSVERPDGSNFTLKIRSTKLEDSAMYFCASRTSGGANTGELFFGEGSRLTVL.

This chain connects TRBV2 to TRBJ1-1; D is uncertain. CDR1 SNHLY and CDR2 FYNNEI come from the germline V gene. V lost 7 bases and J lost 4, with 13 bases in between. The CDR3 length is 13 residues. CDR3 amino acids: CASNPLLGTEAFF. The CDR3 bases are TGTGCCAGCAATCCCCTGCTAGGCACTGAAGCTTTCTTT.

The chain is built from TRBV19 and TRBJ2-3; D remains unclear. Germline V lookup: CDR1 LNHDA, CDR2 SQIVND (reference sequence). Trimming took 5 bases from V and 3 from J, leaving 18 bases between them. The CDR3 runs 16 residues. CDR3 coding DNA: TGTGCCAGTAGTCCACTCCCGCCAGAGGAGACAGATACGCAGTATTTT. Protein sequence: CASSPLPPEETDTQYF.

The CDR3 here is CASSRRLAGVVTQYF. The CDR3 coding sequence is TGTGCCAGCAGCCGCCGACTAGCGGGAGTGGTTACGCAGTATTTT. The V call is TRBV5-6, the J call TRBJ2-3; 12 nucleotides line up with TRBD2. The CDR3 has 15 residues. V gave up 4 bases and J gave up 8 bases; unmatched junction bases: 8. CDR1 and CDR2 (germline): SGHDT, YYEEEE.

The chain carries TRBV7-2 and TRBJ1-1, with D possibly being TRBD1 (6 bases). Trimming removed 2 bases from V and 8 bases from J, with 12 bases in between. The CDR3 sequence is 13 residues long. Germline V gene sequence: CDR1 SGHTA, CDR2 FQGNSA. Written as DNA, the CDR3 is TGTGCCAGCAGCTTATCAGGGGCGACCGAAGCTTTCTTT. Its translation: CASSLSGATEAFF. Full variable domain (rest looked up from reference TRBV7-2 and TRBJ1-1): GAGVSQSPSNKVTEKGKDVELRCDPISGHTALYWYRQSLGQGLEFLIYFQGNSAPDKSGLPSDRFSAERTGGSVSTLTIQRTQQEDSAVYLCASSLSGATEAFFGQGTRLTVV.

This clone occurred a few times. The CDR3 DNA is TGTGCCTGGAGCGAGGACAATGAGCAGTTCTTC. It yields the protein CAWSEDNEQFF. The rearrangement joins TRBV30 to TRBJ2-1; D unclear. The germline CDR1 and CDR2 sequences are GTSNPN and SVGIG (reference sequence). The ends were cut back, 3 bases at V and 5 bases at J, with 5 bases in the middle. The CDR3 has 11 amino acids. The entire variable domain, with the rest obtained from reference TRBV30 and TRBJ2-1, is as follows: SQTIHQWPATLVQPVGSPLSLECTVEGTSNPNLYWYRQAAGRGLQLLFYSVGIGQISSEVPQNLSASRPQDRQFILSSKKLLLSDSGFYLCAWSEDNEQFFGPGTRLTVL.

The count of this clone is one. The chain links TRBV5-1 to TRBJ1-1; maybe TRBD1 (5 bases). The ends were cut back, 3 bases at V and 1 base at J, with 13 bases in the middle. The germline gives CDR1 SGHRS, CDR2 YFSETQ. The CDR3 sequence is 15 residues long. CDR3 loop: CASSSVGTGNTEAFF. Here the CDR3 DNA reads TGCGCCAGCAGCTCTGTTGGGACGGGGAACACTGAAGCTTTCTTT.

This chain connects TRBV6-5 to TRBJ2-5; D may be TRBD2 (6 bases). The CDR3 extends over 15 amino acids. V lost 2 bases and J lost 0, with 10 bases in between. Germline-derived CDR1 and CDR2 are MNHEY and SVGAGI. CDR3 region: CASSYGGANQETQYF. The CDR3 DNA follows: TGTGCCAGCAGTTACGGCGGGGCAAACCAAGAGACCCAGTACTTC.

The chain couples TRBV4-3 to TRBJ1-2; D gene unclear. CDR1 and CDR2 from the germline V gene are LGHNA and YSLEER. V was shortened by 0 bases and J by 3 bases, with 11 bases between the two germline ends. CDR3 length: 15 residues. This CDR3 is CASSQDGIPYYGYTF. CDR3 DNA: TGCGCCAGCAGCCAAGATGGGATTCCTTACTATGGCTACACCTTC.

The CDR3 coding sequence is TGTGCCAGCAGTTTAAGGAAGGTGGGTGGCTACACCTTC. It yields the protein CASSLRKVGGYTF. This chain connects TRBV12-3 or TRBV12-4 to TRBJ1-2, with no clear D. The CDR3 contains 13 residues. V was shortened by 2 bases and J by 7 bases, with 11 bases between the two germline ends.

This clone is classed as medium-sized. The chain links TRBV10-2 to TRBJ1-5; TRBD1 might be the D (6 bases). The germline CDR1 and CDR2 sequences are WSHSY and SAAADI. V lost 7 bases, J lost 7 bases, and 14 bases lay in between. The CDR3 length is 13 residues. The CDR3 loop is CASMGGPGQPQHF. The CDR3 DNA reads as TGCGCCAGCATGGGGGGCCCAGGGCAGCCCCAGCATTTT.

This clone turned up a few times. The rearrangement links TRBV28 to TRBJ1-5; D ambiguous. CDR1 and CDR2 from the germline V gene are MDHEN and SYDVKM. V shed 3 bases and J shed 2 bases, with 8 bases lying between them. The CDR3 consists of 14 residues. DNA of the CDR3: TGTGCCAGCAGTTTGAAGCAGGGCAATCAGCCCCAGCATTTT. This codes for CASSLKQGNQPQHF.

The chain combines TRBV11-1 with TRBJ2-1; the match to TRBD2 covers 7 bases. The length of the CDR3 is 12 residues. With 5 bases clipped from V and 9 bases from J, the junction kept 4 bases outside the gene matches. Germline loops: CDR1 SGHAT, CDR2 FQDESV (reference sequence). The CDR3 coding sequence is TGTGCCAGCAGCGGGAGGGGCGGTGAGCAGTTCTTC. Its protein product is CASSGRGGEQFF.

This chain links TRBV5-5 with TRBJ2-1; D not certain. The CDR3 length is 15 residues. CDR1 and CDR2 from the germline V gene are SGHKS and YYEKEE (reference sequence). V was cut by 2 bases and J by 4 bases, with 13 bases left in between. The CDR3 region is CASSLDPGRYNEQFF. CDR3 DNA sequence: TGTGCCAGCAGCTTAGATCCCGGGCGTTACAATGAGCAGTTCTTC.

V and J are TRBV5-4 and TRBJ2-1; TRBD2 matches 8 bases. There are 12 residues in the CDR3. With V trimmed by 9 bases and J by 8 bases, 7 bases remained unmatched. CDR1 and CDR2 (germline): SGHNT, YYREEE (reference sequence). Written as DNA, the CDR3 is TGTGCCACCACGGGGGGGCGCGATGAGCAGTTCTTC. Translated, it gives CATTGGRDEQFF.

This clone was observed a few times. The gene calls are TRBV30 and TRBJ1-3; the D is unclear. The CDR3 is 14 residues long. Germline values: CDR1 GTSNPN, CDR2 SVGIG (reference sequence). The germline V and J ends were trimmed by 3 bases and 4 bases, with 13 bases remaining between them. Here the CDR3 DNA reads TGTGCCTGGAGCTCCTGGGCTCTCGGAAACACCATATATTTT. Amino acids: CAWSSWALGNTIYF.

The rearrangement links TRBV24-1 to TRBJ2-3; D remains unclear. The germline V gene has CDR1 KGHDR and CDR2 SFDVKD. V lost 9 bases and J 0 bases, leaving 12 bases between the germline ends. The CDR3 totals 14 residues. As DNA, the CDR3 is TGTGCCACCCAGGATGCGGCTAGCACAGATACGCAGTATTTT. It translates to CATQDAASTDTQYF.

The chain combines TRBV7-9 with TRBJ2-1; 14 bases agree with TRBD2. The CDR3 consists of 16 residues. CDR1 is SEHNR, CDR2 FQNEAQ, per germline (reference sequence). V lost 3 bases and J lost 3; bases outside the gene matches: 1. The CDR3 sequence: CASSFGTSGSYNEQFF. As DNA, the CDR3 is TGTGCCAGCAGCTTCGGGACTAGCGGGAGCTACAATGAGCAGTTCTTC.

This sequence joins TRBV25-1 and TRBJ1-1; 8 bases align to TRBD1. The CDR3 totals 13 residues. Germline CDR1 and CDR2: MGHDK and SYGVNS. V was pared by 8 bases and J by 4 bases, with 6 bases of the junction left unmatched. The CDR3 DNA is TGTGCCAGCGGAGGACAGGGTTTCACTGAAGCTTTCTTT. Amino acids: CASGGQGFTEAFF.

V and J are TRBV11-2 and TRBJ2-2; possible D gene TRBD1, 5 bases. The CDR3 is 15 amino acids. CDR1 and CDR2 (germline): SGHAT, FQNNGV. V was cut by 5 bases and J by 0 bases, with 10 bases left in between. CDR3 DNA sequence: TGTGCCAGCAGCCCCGCAGGGCCGAACACCGGGGAGCTGTTTTTT. Protein: CASSPAGPNTGELFF.

The chain carries TRBV7-2 and TRBJ2-7; no clear D gene. Germline lookup yields CDR1 SGHTA and CDR2 FQGNSA. The CDR3 length is 11 residues. The V gene lost 5 bases and the J gene lost 4 bases, with 6 bases spanning the gap. The CDR3 sequence is CASSRWYEQYF. The CDR3 DNA sequence: TGTGCCAGCAGCCGCTGGTACGAGCAGTACTTC.

J is TRBJ2-7 and V is TRBV7-8, with D tentatively TRBD2 (6 bases). Germline loops: CDR1 SGHVS, CDR2 FQNEAQ. The CDR3 loop spans 18 amino acids. The V gene lost 5 bases and the J gene lost 7 bases, with 30 bases spanning the gap. CDR3 sequence reads: CASSIPMRRASSRSEQYV. The CDR3 nucleotides read TGTGCCAGCAGCATCCCCATGAGGAGGGCCTCATCCCGATCTGAGCAGTACGTC.

The chain recombines TRBV6-5 with TRBJ2-1; no clear D gene. The CDR3 runs 13 residues. Germline CDR1 is MNHEY and CDR2 is SVGAGI. Trimming took off 7 bases at V and 5 bases at J, with 12 bases between the two ends. CDR3 amino acids: CASKTRGDNEQFF. The DNA for the CDR3 is TGTGCCAGCAAGACGAGAGGTGACAATGAGCAGTTCTTC.

The chain is built from TRBV15 and TRBJ1-5; D uncertain. Germline V gene sequence: CDR1 LNHNV, CDR2 YYDKDF (reference sequence). The CDR3 covers 13 residues. Trimming stripped 0 bases from V and 11 bases from J, with 11 bases between. As DNA, the CDR3 is TGTGCCACCAGCAGAGAATCGGGCTTTACCCAGCATTTT. Translation gives CATSRESGFTQHF.

V gene TRBV19 combines with J gene TRBJ1-5; the match to TRBD1 covers 8 bases. Germline V gene sequence: CDR1 LNHDA, CDR2 SQIVND (reference sequence). With V trimmed by 7 bases and J by 5 bases, 7 bases remained unmatched. The CDR3 totals 14 residues. The CDR3 spells CASKTGQGYQPQHF. CDR3 coding DNA: TGTGCCAGTAAGACCGGACAGGGCTATCAGCCCCAGCATTTT.

The chain has TRBV5-1 and TRBJ1-6; D possibly corresponds to TRBD1 (5 bases). CDR1 and CDR2 from the germline V gene are SGHRS and YFSETQ. Trimming removed 1 base from V and 7 bases from J, with 12 bases in between. The CDR3 is 15 residues long. CDR3 region: CASSLPRGVNSPLHF. The CDR3 DNA is TGCGCCAGCAGCTTGCCCCGGGGGGTCAATTCACCCCTCCACTTT. Supplemented by reference TRBV5-1 and TRBJ1-6, the full variable domain reads KAGVTQTPRYLIKTRGQQVTLSCSPISGHRSVSWYQQTPGQGLQFLFEYFSETQRNKGNFPGRFSGRQFSNSRSEMNVSTLELGDSALYLCASSLPRGVNSPLHFGNGTRLTVT.

The rearrangement links TRBV4-3 to TRBJ2-7; TRBD2 agrees at 8 bases. Germline trimming cut 0 bases from V and 0 bases from J; bases unmatched to any gene: 13. CDR3 length: 19 residues. Germline V CDR1 and CDR2: LGHNA, YSLEER. The CDR3 DNA reads TGCGCCAGCAGCCAAGAATGGCCGGCTAGCGGGCTAAGCTCCTACGAGCAGTACGTC. This sequence encodes CASSQEWPASGLSSYEQYV.

The gene calls are TRBV9 and TRBJ2-5, with 11 bases that match TRBD2. Germline V gene data show CDR1 as SGDLS and CDR2 as YYNGEE. V was pared by 1 base and J by 0 bases, with 11 bases of the junction left unmatched. CDR3 length: 19 amino acids. The CDR3 is CASSVRPEISGRDQETQYF. In DNA form, the CDR3 reads TGTGCCAGCAGCGTACGGCCTGAAATTAGCGGGAGGGACCAAGAGACCCAGTACTTC. Complete variable domain (other parts from reference TRBV9 and TRBJ2-5): DSGVTQTPKHLITATGQRVTLRCSPRSGDLSVYWYQQSLDQGLQFLIQYYNGEERAKGNILERFSAQQFPDLHSELNLSSLELGDSALYFCASSVRPEISGRDQETQYFGPGTRLLVL.

J is TRBJ2-1 and V is TRBV6-1; no reliable D call. This CDR3 is built from 16 residues. The germline V gene has CDR1 MNHNS and CDR2 SASEGT. Trimming stripped 4 bases from V and 2 bases from J, with 15 bases between. The CDR3 bases are TGTGCCAGCAGTGTTAGCTATCCTCGCCCCTACAATGAGCAGTTCTTC. This translates into CASSVSYPRPYNEQFF.